This T cell receptor beta chain was sequenced for a study of CD8 T cells in ankylosing spondylitis. Points from the study as a whole: A motif of eight or nine highly homologous TCR beta variants was seen as apparently characteristic of ankylosing spondylitis blood. Researchers reportedly found disease-linked clones significantly enriched in matched ankylosing spondylitis synovial fluid.

Via MiXCR, TCRdb re-called the 5' RACE reads, giving one row per CDR3 protein. The sample includes 350,000 to 450,000 distinct CDR3 sequences, 20% to 25% seen only once; the top ten take 10% to 15%. Remarks on this clonotype: Antigen: not known.

This CDR3 is 14 amino acids long. CDR1 LNHNV and CDR2 YYDKDF come from the germline V gene (reference sequence). Trimming cost V 5 bases and J 2 bases, with 10 bases left between them. This receptor was obtained from a male donor with ankylosing spondylitis or in good health (not recorded which). This chain links TRBV15 with TRBJ2-1; D possibly corresponds to TRBD1 (5 bases). The specimen sequenced was blood, either unsorted or a sorted T cell fraction (not recorded which). CDR3 amino acids: CATSGAPTYNEQFF. The CDR3 DNA sequence: TGTGCCACCAGCGGGGCACCAACCTACAATGAGCAGTTCTTC.